The 8 T cell receptor beta chains presented below share a single source sample, sequenced in a study of OX40 agonist ivuxolimab in advanced cancers. Sequencing used immunoSEQ multiplex PCR; TCRdb keeps in-frame clones, though not all of them. The top ten clones hold around 0.96% of a sample with about 72,000 clones, 88% of them seen once. Sequenced material: CD4+ or CD8+ T cells sorted from blood, taken in a trial of the OX40 agonist ivuxolimab. Receptors originate from an adult with an advanced solid tumor such as melanoma, head and neck, liver or kidney cancer.

The CDR3 protein is CASSIWDKQETQYF. Here the CDR3 DNA reads TGTGCCAGCTCTATTTGGGACAAACAAGAGACCCAGTACTTC. This chain connects TRBV6-5 to TRBJ2-5; TRBD1 is a possible D gene (6 bases). Trimming removed 8 bases from V and 2 bases from J, with 15 bases in between. Germline CDR1 and CDR2: MNHEY and SVGAGI. The CDR3 extends over 14 amino acids.

The chain employs TRBV7-9 and TRBJ2-5, with a possible D match to TRBD2 (6 bases). The V end was cut by 4 bases, the J end by 2 bases, with 11 bases between. There are 14 residues in the CDR3. Germline CDR1 and CDR2: SEHNR and FQNEAQ (reference sequence). The CDR3 loop reads CASSWGLVQETQYF. CDR3 bases: TGTGCCAGCAGCTGGGGACTGGTACAAGAGACCCAGTACTTC. The complete variable domain, with remaining parts taken from reference TRBV7-9 and TRBJ2-5, reads DTGVSQNPRHKITKRGQNVTFRCDPISEHNRLYWYRQTLGQGPEFLTYFQNEAQLEKSRLLSDRFSAERPKGSFSTLEIQRTEQGDSAMYLCASSWGLVQETQYFGPGTRLLVL.

This clone was counted a single time. This chain's CDR3 is CASRFGSNGRAGNTGELFF. CDR3 coding DNA: TGTGCCAGCAGGTTCGGCTCTAACGGGAGGGCGGGAAACACCGGGGAGCTGTTTTTT. The chain recombines TRBV27 with TRBJ2-2; the match to TRBD2 covers 8 bases. The J segment lost 2 bases and the V segment lost 6 bases, leaving 17 bases of the junction unmatched. Per the germline V gene, CDR1 is MNHEY and CDR2 is SMNVEV (reference sequence). The CDR3 runs to 19 residues.

The rearrangement uses TRBV14 and TRBJ2-5; 7 positions match TRBD2. The CDR3 sequence is 17 residues long. V dropped 0 bases and J dropped 3; count of bases not matched to a gene: 10. Germline V gene lookup returns CDR1 SGHDN and CDR2 FVKESK. CDR3 amino acids: CASSQERGGWIEETQYF. The CDR3 DNA reads as TGTGCCAGCAGCCAAGAGCGCGGGGGATGGATTGAAGAGACCCAGTACTTC.

This chain joins TRBV7-2 and TRBJ2-5; 8 bases agree with TRBD1. CDR1 is SGHTA, CDR2 FQGNSA, per germline. V lost 10 bases, J lost 1 base, and 8 bases stayed unmatched. The CDR3 consists of 14 residues. The DNA of the CDR3 is TGTGCCACCCAGATAGGACAGGGCCAAGAGACCCAGTACTTC. Residues: CATQIGQGQETQYF.

The chain couples TRBV28 to TRBJ2-5; the match to TRBD1 covers 9 bases. Unmatched junction bases numbered 16, after V lost 3 bases and J lost 5 bases. Germline loops: CDR1 MDHEN, CDR2 SYDVKM. This CDR3 spans 18 amino acids. Written as DNA, the CDR3 is TGTGCCAGCAGTTTGGCCCCCGGAGGACAGGGGCCGTACGAGACCCAGTACTTC. Encoded protein: CASSLAPGGQGPYETQYF. Variable domain in full (rest from reference TRBV28 and TRBJ2-5): DVKVTQSSRYLVKRTGEKVFLECVQDMDHENMFWYRQDPGLGLRLIYFSYDVKMKEKGDIPEGYSVSREKKERFSLILESASTNQTSMYLCASSLAPGGQGPYETQYFGPGTRLLVL.

The CDR3 loop is CAWSVRAYGYTF. The CDR3 coding sequence is TGTGCCTGGAGTGTACGGGCTTATGGCTACACCTTC. The rearrangement uses TRBV30 and TRBJ1-2; no firm D call. The CDR3 runs to 12 residues. CDR1 is GTSNPN, CDR2 SVGIG, per germline (reference sequence). V was pared by 0 bases and J by 5 bases, with 7 bases between.

The chain combines TRBV18 with TRBJ1-3; D is unclear. V was clipped by 6 bases and J by 4 bases, with 16 bases between them. There are 15 residues in the CDR3. CDR1 and CDR2 from the germline V gene are KGHSH and LQKENI. CDR3 sequence: CASSPDTTAGNTIYF. CDR3 coding DNA: TGTGCCAGCTCTCCCGACACAACGGCAGGAAACACCATATATTTT.